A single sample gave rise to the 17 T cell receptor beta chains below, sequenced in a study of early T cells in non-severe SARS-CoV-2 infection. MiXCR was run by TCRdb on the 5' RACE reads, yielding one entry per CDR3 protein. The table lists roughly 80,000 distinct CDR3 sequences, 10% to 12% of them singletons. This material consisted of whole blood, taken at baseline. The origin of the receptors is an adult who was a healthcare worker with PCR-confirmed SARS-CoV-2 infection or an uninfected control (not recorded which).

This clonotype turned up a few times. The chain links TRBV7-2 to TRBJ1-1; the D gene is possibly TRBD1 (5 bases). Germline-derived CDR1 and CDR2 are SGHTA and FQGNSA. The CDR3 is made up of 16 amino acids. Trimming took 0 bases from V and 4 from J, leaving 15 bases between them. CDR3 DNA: TGTGCCAGCAGCTTAGCCGGGACCCGGAGGACCACTGAAGCTTTCTTT. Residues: CASSLAGTRRTTEAFF. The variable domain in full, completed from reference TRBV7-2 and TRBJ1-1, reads GAGVSQSPSNKVTEKGKDVELRCDPISGHTALYWYRQSLGQGLEFLIYFQGNSAPDKSGLPSDRFSAERTGGSVSTLTIQRTQQEDSAVYLCASSLAGTRRTTEAFFGQGTRLTVV.

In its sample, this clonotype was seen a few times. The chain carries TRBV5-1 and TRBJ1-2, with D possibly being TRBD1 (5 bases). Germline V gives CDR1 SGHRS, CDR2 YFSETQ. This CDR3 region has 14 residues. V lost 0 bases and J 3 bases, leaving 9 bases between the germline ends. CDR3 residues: CASSLATQDYGYTF. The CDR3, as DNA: TGCGCCAGCAGCTTGGCCACACAGGACTATGGCTACACCTTC.

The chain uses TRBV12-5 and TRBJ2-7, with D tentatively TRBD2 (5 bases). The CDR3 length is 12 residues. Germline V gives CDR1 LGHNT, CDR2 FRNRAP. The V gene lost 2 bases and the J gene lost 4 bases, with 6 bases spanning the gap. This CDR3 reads CASGLRGYEQYF. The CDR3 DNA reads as TGTGCTAGTGGTTTGCGAGGGTACGAGCAGTACTTC.

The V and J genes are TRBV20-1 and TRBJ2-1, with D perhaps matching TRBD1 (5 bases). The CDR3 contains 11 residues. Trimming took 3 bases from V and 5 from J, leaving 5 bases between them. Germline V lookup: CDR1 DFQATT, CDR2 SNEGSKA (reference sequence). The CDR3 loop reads CSARGHNEQFF. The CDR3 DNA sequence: TGCAGTGCTAGGGGGCACAATGAGCAGTTCTTC.

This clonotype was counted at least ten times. CDR3: CASSRGRGNQPQHF. The CDR3 coding sequence is TGTGCCAGCTCTCGGGGGAGGGGAAATCAGCCCCAGCATTTT. The V and J genes are TRBV12-3 or TRBV12-4 and TRBJ1-5; the D gene is possibly TRBD1 (5 bases). This CDR3 comprises 14 residues. Trimming stripped 8 bases from V and 4 bases from J, with 15 bases between.

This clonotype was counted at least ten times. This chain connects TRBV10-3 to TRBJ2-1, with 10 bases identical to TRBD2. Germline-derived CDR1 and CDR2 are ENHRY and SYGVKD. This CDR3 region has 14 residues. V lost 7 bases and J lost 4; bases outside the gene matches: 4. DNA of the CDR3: TGTGCCATCACCCCTAGCGGGGGATACAATGAGCAGTTCTTC. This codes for CAITPSGGYNEQFF.

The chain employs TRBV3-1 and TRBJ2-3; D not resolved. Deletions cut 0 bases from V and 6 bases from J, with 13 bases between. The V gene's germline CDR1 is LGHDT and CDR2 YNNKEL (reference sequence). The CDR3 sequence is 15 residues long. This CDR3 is CASSQDSALMDTQYF. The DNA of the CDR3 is TGTGCCAGCAGCCAAGATTCCGCCTTGATGGATACGCAGTATTTT.

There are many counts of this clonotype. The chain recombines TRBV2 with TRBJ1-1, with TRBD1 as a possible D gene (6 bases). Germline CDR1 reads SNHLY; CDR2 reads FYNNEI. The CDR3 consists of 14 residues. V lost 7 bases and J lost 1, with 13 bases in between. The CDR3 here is CASKIQGPNTEAFF. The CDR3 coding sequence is TGTGCCAGCAAGATACAGGGCCCGAACACTGAAGCTTTCTTT. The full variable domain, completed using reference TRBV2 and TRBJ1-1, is EPEVTQTPSHQVTQMGQEVILRCVPISNHLYFYWYRQILGQKVEFLVSFYNNEISEKSEIFDDQFSVERPDGSNFTLKIRSTKLEDSAMYFCASKIQGPNTEAFFGQGTRLTVV.

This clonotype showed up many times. For the CDR3, the DNA is TGCAGTGCCATAGCCGGTCCTGTTAATTCACCCCTCCACTTT. It codes for CSAIAGPVNSPLHF. The chain couples TRBV20-1 to TRBJ1-6; D call uncertain. The CDR3 sequence is 14 residues long. The germline gives CDR1 DFQATT, CDR2 SNEGSKA (reference sequence). The V and J ends lost 6 bases and 6 bases respectively, with 15 bases between them.

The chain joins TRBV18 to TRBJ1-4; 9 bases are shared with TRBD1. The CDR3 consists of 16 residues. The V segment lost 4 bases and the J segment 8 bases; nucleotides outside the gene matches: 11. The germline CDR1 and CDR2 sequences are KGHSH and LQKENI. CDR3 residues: CASSLDSGTGNEKLFF. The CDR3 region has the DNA TGTGCCAGCTCACTTGACTCCGGGACAGGGAACGAAAAACTGTTTTTT. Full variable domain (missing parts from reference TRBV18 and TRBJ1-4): NAGVMQNPRHLVRRRGQEARLRCSPMKGHSHVYWYRQLPEEGLKFMVYLQKENIIDESGMPKERFSAEFPKEGPSILRIQQVVRGDSAAYFCASSLDSGTGNEKLFFGSGTQLSVL.

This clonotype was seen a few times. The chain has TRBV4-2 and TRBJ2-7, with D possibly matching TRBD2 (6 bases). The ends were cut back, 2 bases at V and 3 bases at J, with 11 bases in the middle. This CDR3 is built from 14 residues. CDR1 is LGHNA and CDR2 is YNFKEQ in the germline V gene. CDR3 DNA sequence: TGTGCCAGCAGCCAAATGGACGGGGGCTACGAGCAGTACTTC. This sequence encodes CASSQMDGGYEQYF.

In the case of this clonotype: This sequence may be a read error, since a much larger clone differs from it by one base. CDR3 sequence: CSVDTRLDGHTF. For the CDR3, the DNA is TGCAGCGTTGATACAAGGTTAGATGGCCACACCTTC. The chain joins TRBV29-1 to TRBJ1-2; the D is unclear. The CDR3 has 12 residues. Germline lookup yields CDR1 SQVTM and CDR2 ANQGSEA.

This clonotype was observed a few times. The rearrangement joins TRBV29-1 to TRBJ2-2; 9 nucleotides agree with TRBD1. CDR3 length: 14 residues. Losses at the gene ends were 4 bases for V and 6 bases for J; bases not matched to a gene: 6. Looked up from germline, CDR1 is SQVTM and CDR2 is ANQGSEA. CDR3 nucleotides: TGCAGCGTTGGATCCGACAGGGGGGCCGGGGAGCTGTTTTTT. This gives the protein CSVGSDRGAGELFF.

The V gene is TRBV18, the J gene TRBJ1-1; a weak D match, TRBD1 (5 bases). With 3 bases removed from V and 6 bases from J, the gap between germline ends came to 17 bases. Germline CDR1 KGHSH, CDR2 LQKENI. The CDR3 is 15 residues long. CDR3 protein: CASSPLPGRQSEAFF. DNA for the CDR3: TGTGCCAGCTCACCCCTGCCCGGACGACAGTCTGAAGCTTTCTTT.

This CDR3 reads CASSQLGVGNYGYTF. As DNA, the CDR3 is TGTGCCAGCAGCCAACTTGGGGTCGGGAACTATGGCTACACCTTC. The chain combines TRBV11-1 with TRBJ1-2; no definite D call. The germline CDR1 and CDR2 sequences are SGHAT and FQDESV (reference sequence). Trimming took off 5 bases at V and 2 bases at J, with 15 bases between the two ends. There are 15 residues in the CDR3.

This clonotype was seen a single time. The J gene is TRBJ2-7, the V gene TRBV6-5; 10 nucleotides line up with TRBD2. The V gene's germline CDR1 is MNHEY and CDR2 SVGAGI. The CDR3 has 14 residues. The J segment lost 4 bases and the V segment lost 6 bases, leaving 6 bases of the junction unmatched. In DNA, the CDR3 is TGTGCCAGCAGCCGTAGCGGGGGGTTTTACGAGCAGTACTTC. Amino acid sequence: CASSRSGGFYEQYF.

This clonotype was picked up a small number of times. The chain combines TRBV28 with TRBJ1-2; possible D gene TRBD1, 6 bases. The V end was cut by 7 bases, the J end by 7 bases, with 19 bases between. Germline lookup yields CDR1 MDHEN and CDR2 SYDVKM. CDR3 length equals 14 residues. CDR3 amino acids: CASTLIPGGGGYTF. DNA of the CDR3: TGTGCCAGCACCCTAATACCGGGGGGCGGTGGCTACACCTTC.